The 6 T cell receptor beta chains reported below all come from one sample, sequenced in a study of early T cells in non-severe SARS-CoV-2 infection. MiXCR, run by TCRdb on the 5' RACE reads, gives a single entry per CDR3 protein. The sample lists about 60,000 distinct CDR3 sequences, more than 8.5% seen once, with approximately 18% in the top ten. Sequencing input: whole blood. The receptors stem from an adult who was a healthcare worker with PCR-confirmed SARS-CoV-2 infection or an uninfected control (not recorded which).

This clonotype was counted a few times. The gene calls are TRBV29-1 and TRBJ2-1; 7 bases are a match to TRBD2. With V trimmed by 4 bases and J by 0 bases, 3 bases remained unmatched. The germline CDR1 and CDR2 sequences are SQVTM and ANQGSEA. This CDR3 has 14 amino acids. The CDR3 sequence is CSVATSASYNEQFF. DNA for the CDR3: TGCAGCGTTGCAACTAGCGCCTCCTACAATGAGCAGTTCTTC.

The chain is built from TRBV29-1 and TRBJ2-3, with D perhaps matching TRBD1 (5 bases). The V end was cut by 4 bases, the J end by 5 bases, with 7 bases between. The CDR3 runs to 11 residues. Germline CDR1 SQVTM, CDR2 ANQGSEA. CDR3 sequence (DNA): TGCAGCGTTGTAGGGGTAGATACGCAGTATTTT. It is translated as CSVVGVDTQYF.

This chain joins TRBV6-2 or TRBV6-3 and TRBJ2-2; 9 bases fit TRBD1. V was clipped by 4 bases and J by 6 bases; unmatched bases: 9. This CDR3 is built from 16 residues. CDR1 is MNHEY and CDR2 is SVGEGT in the germline V gene. CDR3 sequence (DNA): TGTGCCAGCAGTTCTCAGGACAGGGGCTCGGCCGGGGAGCTGTTTTTT. Translation: CASSSQDRGSAGELFF.

This clonotype was counted at least ten times. This chain links TRBV7-8 with TRBJ2-1; D is ambiguous. CDR3 size: 15 residues. V lost 1 base to trimming and J lost 5 bases, with 12 bases between them. Germline-derived CDR1 and CDR2 are SGHVS and FQNEAQ. The CDR3 loop is CASSLGGRTDNEQFF. In DNA form, the CDR3 reads TGTGCCAGCAGCTTAGGGGGAAGAACGGACAATGAGCAGTTCTTC.

There are many counts of this clonotype. The chain combines TRBV7-9 with TRBJ2-1; 11 positions match TRBD2. After removal of 5 bases from V and 6 bases from J, the junction contained 6 bases not matched to a gene. From germline, CDR1 is SEHNR and CDR2 FQNEAQ (reference sequence). The CDR3 spans 15 residues. The CDR3, as DNA: TGTGCCAGCAGCGTCACTAGCGGGAGCCTCAATGAGCAGTTCTTC. This encodes CASSVTSGSLNEQFF.

The chain links TRBV25-1 to TRBJ2-2; possibly TRBD1 for D (6 bases). Deletions cut 4 bases from V and 4 bases from J, with 16 bases between. The CDR3 contains 16 residues. Germline V CDR1 and CDR2: MGHDK, SYGVNS. CDR3 nucleotides: TGTGCCAGCAGTGGCTACCTACAGGGCGGCACCGGGGAGCTGTTTTTT. Translating gives CASSGYLQGGTGELFF.